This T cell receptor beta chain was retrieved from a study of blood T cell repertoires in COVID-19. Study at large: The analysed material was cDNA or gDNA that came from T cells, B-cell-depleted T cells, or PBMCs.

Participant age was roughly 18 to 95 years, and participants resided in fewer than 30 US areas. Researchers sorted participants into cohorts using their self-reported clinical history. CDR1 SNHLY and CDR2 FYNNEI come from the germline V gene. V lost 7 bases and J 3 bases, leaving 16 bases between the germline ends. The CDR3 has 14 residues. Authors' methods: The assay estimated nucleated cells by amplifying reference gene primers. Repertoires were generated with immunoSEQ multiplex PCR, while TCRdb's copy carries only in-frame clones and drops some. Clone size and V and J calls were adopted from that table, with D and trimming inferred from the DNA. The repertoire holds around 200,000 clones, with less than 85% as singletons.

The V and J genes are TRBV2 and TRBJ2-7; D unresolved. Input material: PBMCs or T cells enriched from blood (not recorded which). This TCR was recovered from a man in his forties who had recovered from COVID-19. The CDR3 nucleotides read TGTGCCAGCACCCGAGGTACCCTAAACTACGAGCAGTACTTC. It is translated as CASTRGTLNYEQYF.